Below are 9 T cell receptor beta chains sequenced from a single sample in a study of blood T cell repertoires in COVID-19. Sequencing was performed with immunoSEQ multiplex PCR; in TCRdb, only in-frame clones are kept and a portion is missing. This table has fewer than 250,000 clones, about 84% appearing once. What was sequenced was PBMCs or T cells enriched from blood (not recorded which). The receptors here all came from a woman between 45 and 60 years old who had recovered from COVID-19.

V and J are TRBV9 and TRBJ1-6; D ambiguous. The CDR3 has 14 residues. CDR1 is SGDLS, CDR2 YYNGEE, per germline. V lost 2 bases and J lost 6, with 9 bases in between. The DNA of the CDR3 is TGTGCCAGCAGCGTGGGTCGGGGTAATTCACCCCTCCACTTT. It encodes CASSVGRGNSPLHF.

The chain couples TRBV10-1 to TRBJ2-7, with D uncertain. CDR3 length: 15 amino acids. Trimming removed 6 bases from V and 1 base from J, with 16 bases in between. Germline loops: CDR1 WNHNN, CDR2 SYGVQD (reference sequence). The CDR3 spells CASSESPGASYEQYF. CDR3 bases: TGCGCCAGCAGCGAGAGCCCCGGTGCGTCCTACGAGCAGTACTTC.

V is TRBV11-1 and J is TRBJ1-2; D is possibly TRBD1 (6 bases). The ends were cut back, 5 bases at V and 1 base at J, with 14 bases in the middle. Germline V gene sequence: CDR1 SGHAT, CDR2 FQDESV (reference sequence). This CDR3 is built from 15 residues. The CDR3 region is CASSTEGHHNYGYTF. The CDR3 DNA sequence: TGTGCCAGCAGCACTGAGGGACATCATAACTATGGCTACACCTTC.

The chain has TRBV6-5 and TRBJ1-5; TRBD1 matches 7 bases. There are 13 residues in the CDR3. J was trimmed by 6 bases and V by 4 bases; bases with no gene match: 3. The germline V gene encodes CDR1 MNHEY and CDR2 SVGAGI. The DNA of the CDR3 is TGTGCCAGCAGTTTACAGGGGACTCAGCCCCAGCATTTT. Residues: CASSLQGTQPQHF.

V and J are TRBV7-2 and TRBJ2-1; 9 bases line up with TRBD2. This CDR3 has 16 residues. The V gene's germline CDR1 is SGHTA and CDR2 FQGNSA. With V trimmed by 2 bases and J by 5 bases, 7 bases remained unmatched. CDR3 coding DNA: TGTGCCAGCAGCTTATCTTCGGCTAGCGGGGACAATGAGCAGTTCTTC. Translation gives CASSLSSASGDNEQFF.

This sequence joins TRBV5-4 and TRBJ2-4, with 10 bases fitting TRBD2. The germline V gene encodes CDR1 SGHNT and CDR2 YYREEE (reference sequence). The CDR3 covers 15 residues. V trimming: 5 bases; J trimming: 9 bases; junction bases outside the gene matches: 11. The CDR3 DNA sequence: TGTGCCAGCAGTGTGGCTAGCGGGAGAGTGGGCATTCAGTACTTC. Translation: CASSVASGRVGIQYF.

The chain uses TRBV6-5 and TRBJ1-6; no clear D. The V end was cut by 5 bases, the J end by 7 bases, with 9 bases between. CDR3 length: 13 residues. Germline V CDR1 and CDR2: MNHEY, SVGAGI. The CDR3 coding sequence is TGTGCCAGCAGTACCCGACAAAATTCACCCCTCCACTTT. Its protein is CASSTRQNSPLHF.

The chain carries TRBV9 and TRBJ2-3; 12 bases match TRBD2. V dropped 0 bases and J dropped 4; count of bases not matched to a gene: 6. The CDR3 contains 17 residues. Germline V gene sequence: CDR1 SGDLS, CDR2 YYNGEE. CDR3 bases: TGTGCCAGCAGCGTAGCCCTAGCGGGGGGGCAATCAGATACGCAGTATTTT. Protein: CASSVALAGGQSDTQYF. Together with reference TRBV9 and TRBJ2-3, the CDR3 gives the full variable domain: DSGVTQTPKHLITATGQRVTLRCSPRSGDLSVYWYQQSLDQGLQFLIQYYNGEERAKGNILERFSAQQFPDLHSELNLSSLELGDSALYFCASSVALAGGQSDTQYFGPGTRLTVL.

The chain couples TRBV4-3 to TRBJ2-3, with TRBD2 identical over 12 bases. Germline CDR1 reads LGHNA; CDR2 reads YSLEER. The CDR3 has 16 residues. V dropped 4 bases and J dropped 0; count of bases not matched to a gene: 2. CDR3 bases: TGCGCCAGCAGCCTCGGACTAGCGGGAAGCACAGATACGCAGTATTTT. It yields the protein CASSLGLAGSTDTQYF.